This is a list of T cell receptor beta chains from one sample in a study of PD-L1 blockade in urothelial cancer. Only in-frame clones appear in the TCRdb table, and some are missing; sequencing was by immunoSEQ multiplex PCR. This sample has some 38,000 clones, with 85% found just once. The source material was PBMCs, sampled around atezolizumab (anti-PD-L1) treatment. Receptors were obtained from an elderly man with urothelial cancer. Each CDR3 is given with its conserved first and last residue. Fields, in order: V gene, D gene, CDR3 protein. The D gene is left open where the match is weak.

TRBV19	-	CASSTGGAVGSQFF
TRBV5-6	-	CASSLRRTLAYEQYF
TRBV18	TRBD2	CASSPSTSGRATYNEQFF
TRBV5-1	TRBD1	CASSLGGDRGYGYTF
TRBV19	TRBD1	CASSILSGTGSTEAFF
TRBV9	TRBD2	CASSTRTSGRGETQYF
TRBV20-1	-	CSATQGTEQYF
TRBV14	-	CASSQAGPRTEAFF
TRBV11-3	TRBD1	CASSPDRHNEQFF
TRBV5-1	-	CASSYGTHTQYF
TRBV28	TRBD2	CASSRRTSGNTGELFF
TRBV27	TRBD1	CASSSIPSGGAQETQYF